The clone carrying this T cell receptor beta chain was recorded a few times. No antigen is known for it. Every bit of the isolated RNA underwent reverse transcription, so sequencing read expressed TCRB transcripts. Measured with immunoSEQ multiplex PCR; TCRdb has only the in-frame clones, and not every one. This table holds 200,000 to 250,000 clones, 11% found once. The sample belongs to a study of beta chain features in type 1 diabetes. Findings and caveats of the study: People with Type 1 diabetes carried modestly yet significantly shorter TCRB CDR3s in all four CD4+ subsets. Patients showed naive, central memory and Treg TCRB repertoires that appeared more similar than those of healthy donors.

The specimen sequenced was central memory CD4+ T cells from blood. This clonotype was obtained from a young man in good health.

CDR3 region: CSGGLEDEQYF. DNA for the CDR3: TGCAGCGGTGGACTAGAGGACGAGCAGTACTTC. The genes are TRBV29-1 and TRBJ2-7, with TRBD2 matching over 7 bases. Per germline, CDR1 SQVTM and CDR2 ANQGSEA. Losses at the gene ends were 7 bases for V and 5 bases for J; bases not matched to a gene: 5. The CDR3 extends over 11 amino acids.